This record looks at one TCR beta chain sequence and its context. These data originate in a study of blood T cell repertoires in COVID-19. This CDR3 has 16 amino acids. Trimming took off 7 bases at V and 0 bases at J, with 17 bases between the two ends. CDR1 SGHTS and CDR2 YDEGEE come from the germline V gene. Generated by immunoSEQ multiplex PCR, the TCRdb table keeps only in-frame clones and is missing some. The table has some 180,000 clones, roughly 79% seen once; the top ten hold roughly 11%. The sequence derives from a woman between 40 and 55 years old with COVID-19, enrolled during active disease. This chain connects TRBV5-8 to TRBJ2-1; D is possibly TRBD1 (5 bases). Sequencing was carried out using peripheral blood. The CDR3 is CASRNLRAYSYNEQFF. The CDR3 coding sequence is TGTGCCAGCCGAAACCTCAGGGCGTACTCCTACAATGAGCAGTTCTTC. Complete variable domain (other parts from reference TRBV5-8 and TRBJ2-1): EAGVTQSPTHLIKTRGQQATLRCSPISGHTSVYWYQQALGLGLQFLLWYDEGEERNRGNFPPRFSGRQFPNYSSELNVNALELEDSALYLCASRNLRAYSYNEQFFGPGTRLTVL.